This T cell receptor beta chain was recorded in a study of cytomegalovirus exposure and HLA in healthy donors. The overall study: Among the 398 donors who were genotyped, about 80% fell in the genetic ancestry cluster that is associated with self-reported Caucasian donors. Regarding the study as a whole: In an earlier analysis, productive rearrangement rates for most beta V segments clustered near 90% or 30%.

CDR3 length: 15 amino acids. Germline assignment: CDR1 LGHNA and CDR2 YNFKEQ. Trimming left V 6 bases short and J 4 bases short, with 16 bases between. Only a few counts were recorded for this clone. Its antigen is still unknown. PCR involved 60 Vbeta and 13 Jbeta primers. TCRdb's copy holds only in-frame clones and misses some; the assay was immunoSEQ multiplex PCR. The data show over 100,000 clones, approximately 80% seen once. The sequencing sample was made of PBMCs. The genes are TRBV4-2 and TRBJ2-1; maybe TRBD1 (7 bases). The TCR comes from a woman between 25 and 40 years old in good health and CMV-seronegative. The CDR3 nucleotides read TGTGCCAGCAGGGAAACAGGGGAGGAGTACAATGAGCAGTTCTTC. Protein sequence: CASRETGEEYNEQFF.